The table lists the clone carrying this TCR beta chain with a few counts. What it recognizes is unknown. This sample is part of a study of T cells after yellow fever vaccination. Overall study: SMART-Seq v4 Ultra Low Input served to prepare low-cell-number fractions.

Points from the study as a whole: Among primary-vaccination clones, most reappeared after the booster, at around 97% for CD4 and roughly 88% for CD8.

One entry per CDR3 protein, called by TCRdb with MiXCR from the 5' RACE reads. This table holds about 230,000 distinct CDR3 sequences, 6.5% to 7.5% found once. V was cut by 4 bases and J by 8 bases, with 14 bases left in between. Germline assignment: CDR1 LNHDA and CDR2 SQIVND (reference sequence). The CDR3 contains 13 residues. This receptor was taken from a young man who received the YFV17D yellow fever vaccine. V and J are TRBV19 and TRBJ1-2; the D gene is possibly TRBD1 (5 bases). The specimen comprised CD4+ T cells sorted from PBMCs, sampled on the day of the yellow fever booster vaccination. CDR3 sequence: CASSTGDREGYTF. Here the CDR3 DNA reads TGTGCCAGTAGTACCGGGGACCGAGAGGGCTACACCTTC.